Listed below are T cell receptor beta chains from one sample, sequenced in a study of control samples from healthy donors and cancer patients. TCRdb's table, derived via immunoSEQ multiplex PCR, lists solely in-frame clones and lacks some. The sample gives about 150,000 clones, about 91% of which show up once; approximately 3.4% is in the top ten. Sequenced material: blood. All receptors derive from a man younger than 40 in good health. The CDR3 runs from the conserved cysteine through the conserved F or W. A D gene is named only where the DNA matches it firmly. Only part of the rows carry a size: once, few, many, or a class if the clone is expanded.

v_gene	j_gene	abundance	d_gene	CDR3aa	CDR3nt
TRBV4-2	TRBJ1-4	.	.	CASSQAGANEKLFF	TGTGCCAGCAGCCAAGCTGGGGCAAATGAAAAACTGTTTTTT
TRBV7-2	TRBJ2-7	.	TRBD1	CASSLGQGGYEQYF	TGTGCCAGCAGCCTAGGACAGGGTGGCTACGAGCAGTACTTC
TRBV5-4	TRBJ2-3	.	.	CASSFRGRGMADTQYF	TGTGCCAGCAGCTTTAGAGGTAGGGGGATGGCAGATACGCAGTATTTT
TRBV12-3/TRBV12-4	TRBJ1-1	.	.	CASTLNTEAFF	TGTGCCAGCACTCTGAACACTGAAGCTTTCTTT
TRBV4-2	TRBJ2-7	.	.	CASSQEMGFGDEQYF	TGTGCCAGCAGCCAAGAAATGGGGTTTGGGGACGAGCAGTACTTC
TRBV7-8	TRBJ2-3	once	.	CASSSTTGTPTDTQYF	TGTGCCAGCAGCTCGACGACCGGGACCCCCACAGATACGCAGTATTTT
TRBV2	TRBJ2-1	.	TRBD2	CASSRDYLGDEQFF	TGTGCCAGCAGCCGGGACTACCTGGGGGATGAGCAGTTCTTC
TRBV6-6	TRBJ2-7	.	TRBD1	CASSRGQGASEQYF	TGTGCCAGCAGCCGGGGACAGGGGGCAAGCGAGCAGTACTTC
TRBV19	TRBJ2-7	.	.	CASSLGQTYEQYF	TGTGCCAGTAGTCTCGGACAGACCTACGAGCAGTACTTC
TRBV5-4	TRBJ2-7	.	TRBD1	CASSLAGTGPYEQYF	TGTGCCAGCAGCTTGGCCGGGACAGGGCCTTACGAGCAGTACTTC
TRBV6-5	TRBJ1-2	.	.	CASSYSIPFREVPTF	TGTGCCAGCAGTTACTCGATCCCTTTTCGTGAAGTTCCCACCTTC
TRBV5-1	TRBJ2-7	.	TRBD1	CASSLAGQGLYNEQYF	TGCGCCAGCAGCTTGGCCGGACAGGGTTTATATAACGAGCAGTACTTC
TRBV7-6	TRBJ1-3	.	.	CASSPSRSGNTIYF	TGTGCCAGCAGCCCGTCCCGCTCTGGAAACACCATATATTTT
TRBV6-4	TRBJ2-2	.	.	CASSSHFRESGELFF	TGTGCCAGCAGTTCTCACTTCCGGGAGTCCGGGGAGCTGTTTTTT
TRBV29-1	TRBJ1-2	.	.	CSVGHENYGYTF	TGCAGCGTGGGACATGAGAACTATGGCTACACCTTC
TRBV4-1	TRBJ2-7	.	TRBD2	CASSQTTSPYEQYF	TGCGCCAGCAGCCAAACGACTAGCCCCTACGAGCAGTACTTC
TRBV5-1	TRBJ1-2	few	.	CASRQEANYGYTF	TGCGCCAGCAGGCAGGAAGCTAACTATGGCTACACCTTC
TRBV28	TRBJ2-7	.	TRBD1	CASRIPGQGAYEQYF	TGTGCCAGCAGAATACCGGGACAGGGGGCCTACGAGCAGTACTTC
TRBV11-2	TRBJ1-1	.	.	CASSLVQGNTEAFF	TGTGCCAGCAGCTTGGTACAGGGGAACACTGAAGCTTTCTTT
TRBV7-3	TRBJ1-2	once	TRBD1	CASSLRQGRGYTF	TGTGCCAGCAGCTTAAGACAGGGAAGAGGCTACACCTTC
TRBV30	TRBJ1-6	.	.	CAWRQTLEPLHF	TGTGCCTGGAGACAGACCCTGGAACCCCTCCACTTT
TRBV6-1	TRBJ2-1	.	.	CASSVGKTVGLSSYNEQFF	TGTGCCAGCAGTGTAGGGAAAACAGTAGGACTTAGCTCCTACAATGAGCAGTTCTTC
TRBV9	TRBJ1-2	.	TRBD1	CASSDGGQPIFYGYTF	TGTGCCAGCAGCGATGGGGGACAGCCGATCTTCTATGGCTACACCTTC
TRBV12-3/TRBV12-4	TRBJ1-2	.	.	CASSPGFGYTF	TGTGCCAGCAGTCCAGGGTTTGGCTACACCTTC
TRBV27	TRBJ1-6	.	.	CASGTPSSYNSPLHF	TGTGCCAGCGGGACTCCTAGCTCCTATAATTCACCCCTCCACTTT
TRBV5-5	TRBJ2-7	once	.	CASSLWVPSPYEQYF	TGTGCCAGCAGCTTGTGGGTTCCCTCCCCCTACGAGCAGTACTTC
TRBV24-1	TRBJ1-2	.	TRBD1	CATSDLDGLDRLGKRYGYTF	TGTGCCACCAGTGATTTGGACGGGTTGGACAGGTTGGGGAAGCGCTATGGCTACACCTTC
TRBV7-6	TRBJ1-2	.	.	CASSLGPPGVYGYTF	TGTGCCAGCAGCTTAGGGCCCCCGGGGGTGTATGGCTACACCTTC
TRBV4-1	TRBJ2-7	.	TRBD1	CASSQVAGGSYEQYF	TGCGCCAGCAGCCAAGTAGCAGGGGGCTCCTACGAGCAGTACTTC
TRBV29-1	TRBJ2-7	.	.	CSVDDSSYEQYF	TGCAGCGTTGACGACAGTTCCTACGAGCAGTACTTC
TRBV2	TRBJ2-3	.	TRBD2	CASISGTSGGPTDTQYF	TGTGCCAGCATATCCGGGACTAGCGGGGGACCCACAGATACGCAGTATTTT
TRBV19	TRBJ2-7	.	TRBD2	CASSVLAGADYEQYF	TGTGCCAGTAGTGTGCTAGCGGGGGCGGACTACGAGCAGTACTTC
TRBV7-3	TRBJ2-2	.	TRBD2	CASSQLAGPQGGELFF	TGTGCCAGCAGCCAGCTAGCGGGGCCTCAGGGCGGGGAGCTGTTTTTT
TRBV27	TRBJ2-6	.	.	CASSFGQGANVLTF	TGTGCCAGCAGTTTCGGACAGGGGGCCAACGTCCTGACTTTC
TRBV6-5	TRBJ2-7	.	.	CATVRTDYEQYF	TGTGCCACCGTCCGGACAGATTACGAGCAGTACTTC
TRBV19	TRBJ2-3	.	TRBD2	CASSEGTSGTDTQYF	TGTGCCAGTAGTGAAGGGACTAGCGGCACAGATACGCAGTATTTT